The 21 T cell receptor beta chains below come from one sample, sequenced in a study of cytomegalovirus exposure and HLA in healthy donors. The PCR employed 60 Vbeta primers together with 13 Jbeta primers. Sequencing was performed with immunoSEQ multiplex PCR; in TCRdb, only in-frame clones are kept and a portion is missing. The top ten clones hold about 10% of a sample with 55,000 to 65,000 clones, approximately 85% of them seen once. Material for sequencing was PBMCs. The receptors were sampled from a female donor in good health and CMV-seronegative.

V and J are TRBV6-5 and TRBJ1-5; 7 bases match TRBD1. Germline loops: CDR1 MNHEY, CDR2 SVGAGI. V was pared by 0 bases and J by 5 bases, with 4 bases of the junction left unmatched. The CDR3 contains 15 residues. DNA for the CDR3: TGTGCCAGCAGTTACTCGACCAGGGGGGATCAGCCCCAGCATTTT. Amino acid sequence: CASSYSTRGDQPQHF.

The chain carries TRBV6-1 and TRBJ1-4, with 7 bases fitting TRBD1. With V trimmed by 7 bases and J by 7 bases, 12 bases remained unmatched. CDR1 and CDR2 from the germline V gene are MNHNS and SASEGT. The CDR3 consists of 15 residues. Here the CDR3 reads CASTLWTGLGEKLFF. In DNA form, the CDR3 reads TGTGCCAGCACCCTATGGACAGGCCTGGGTGAAAAACTGTTTTTT.

The chain links TRBV7-9 to TRBJ1-4, with TRBD1 as a possible D gene (6 bases). The germline V gene encodes CDR1 SEHNR and CDR2 FQNEAQ (reference sequence). The CDR3 has 16 amino acids. V lost 3 bases and J lost 7, with 18 bases in between. CDR3 sequence reads: CASSFPTEQGFEKLFF. The CDR3 DNA is TGTGCCAGCAGCTTCCCCACTGAACAGGGATTTGAAAAACTGTTTTTT.

This rearrangement joins TRBV5-1 to TRBJ1-2; D is unclear. The V and J ends lost 4 bases and 0 bases respectively, with 16 bases between them. The V gene's germline CDR1 is SGHRS and CDR2 YFSETQ. The length of the CDR3 is 16 residues. The CDR3 here is CASSPGGIDANYGYTF. The DNA of the CDR3 is TGCGCCAGCAGCCCGGGAGGTATCGACGCTAACTATGGCTACACCTTC.

This CDR3 is CASSRLQGIGNTIYF. The CDR3 region has the DNA TGCGCCAGCAGCCGCCTACAGGGGATTGGAAACACCATATATTTT. The chain joins TRBV4-1 to TRBJ1-3; 7 bases fit TRBD1. From germline, CDR1 is MGHRA and CDR2 YSYEKL. The CDR3 loop spans 15 amino acids. V lost 4 bases to trimming and J lost 3 bases; unmatched junction nucleotides: 6.

The chain has TRBV7-2 and TRBJ2-1; D possibly corresponds to TRBD1 (5 bases). Trimming removed 3 bases at V and 7 bases at J, with 13 bases between. From germline, CDR1 is SGHTA and CDR2 FQGNSA. The CDR3 runs 14 residues. The chain's CDR3 is CASSFYTGLNEQFF. CDR3 in DNA: TGTGCCAGCAGCTTTTATACAGGCCTGAATGAGCAGTTCTTC.

The genes are TRBV5-1 and TRBJ2-2; 8 nucleotides match TRBD1. This CDR3 is built from 16 residues. Germline V gives CDR1 SGHRS, CDR2 YFSETQ. V lost 2 bases to trimming and J lost 1 base; unmatched junction nucleotides: 4. The CDR3 region is CASSLGQGVNTGELFF. CDR3 nucleotides: TGCGCCAGCAGCTTAGGACAGGGCGTGAACACCGGGGAGCTGTTTTTT.

This chain uses TRBV9 with TRBJ2-2; perhaps TRBD2 as D (7 bases). The CDR3 runs to 17 residues. V was cut by 0 bases and J by 5 bases, with 17 bases left in between. CDR1 SGDLS and CDR2 YYNGEE come from the germline V gene. CDR3 DNA sequence: TGTGCCAGCAGCGTAGGGGGAGGGGGACTGTCGACCGGGGAGCTGTTTTTT. Residues: CASSVGGGGLSTGELFF.

J is TRBJ1-4 and V is TRBV11-2; D unclear. CDR1 is SGHAT and CDR2 is FQNNGV in the germline V gene. This CDR3 is 13 amino acids long. Between the trimmed V and J ends, which lost 2 bases and 13 bases, there was a span of 14 bases. The CDR3 DNA is TGTGCCAGCAGCTTACGGGAGCACGGACGACTGTTTTTT. This gives the protein CASSLREHGRLFF.

This clone was seen just once. V gene TRBV5-1 combines with J gene TRBJ2-1; 8 bases agree with TRBD2. Germline CDR1 is SGHRS and CDR2 is YFSETQ. CDR3 length: 17 residues. The V gene end was trimmed by 2 bases and the J gene end by 4 bases; junction bases not matched to a gene: 11. The CDR3 nucleotides are TGCGCCAGCAGCTTTGCCGGGACTAGTGGCGTGTACAATGAGCAGTTCTTC. It is translated as CASSFAGTSGVYNEQFF.

The chain has TRBV27 and TRBJ1-1; 7 nucleotides align to TRBD1. J lost 2 bases, V lost 10 bases, and 16 bases had no gene match. The CDR3 length is 16 residues. From germline, CDR1 is MNHEY and CDR2 SMNVEV (reference sequence). DNA for the CDR3: TGTGCCACCGCGGGGCGGACAGGCAGAGTTAACACTGAAGCTTTCTTT. Translated, it gives CATAGRTGRVNTEAFF.

The chain links TRBV7-9 to TRBJ2-5; 7 nucleotides agree with TRBD1. Losses at the gene ends were 5 bases for V and 2 bases for J; bases not matched to a gene: 11. The CDR3 consists of 16 residues. Germline V lookup: CDR1 SEHNR, CDR2 FQNEAQ (reference sequence). This chain's CDR3 is CASSPNRGPQQETQYF. The CDR3 DNA reads as TGTGCCAGCAGCCCAAACAGGGGACCGCAGCAAGAGACCCAGTACTTC.

The chain combines TRBV7-9 with TRBJ1-4; possibly TRBD1 for D (6 bases). The germline V gene has CDR1 SEHNR and CDR2 FQNEAQ (reference sequence). The CDR3 is 17 residues long. Trimming shortened V by 1 base and J by 1 base, and 13 bases separated the two germline ends. CDR3 DNA: TGTGCCAGCAGCTTAGGAGTGGGGGCGAGAACTAATGAAAAACTGTTTTTT. Translating it yields CASSLGVGARTNEKLFF.

The V and J genes are TRBV28 and TRBJ2-7, with 9 bases aligning to TRBD1. Per germline, CDR1 MDHEN and CDR2 SYDVKM. This CDR3 spans 15 amino acids. Trimming removed 6 bases from V and 3 bases from J; junction bases left unmatched: 9. The CDR3 coding sequence is TGTGCCAGCAGGGCCACAGGGGGCGTGGGCTACGAGCAGTACTTC. Protein sequence: CASRATGGVGYEQYF.

The genes are TRBV30 and TRBJ1-1, with a weak D call TRBD1 (5 bases). There are 13 residues in the CDR3. The V end was cut by 1 base, the J end by 1 base, with 7 bases between. Per germline, CDR1 GTSNPN and CDR2 SVGIG (reference sequence). CDR3 residues: CAWSGTGNTEAFF. The CDR3, as DNA: TGTGCCTGGAGTGGTACAGGGAACACTGAAGCTTTCTTT.

V is TRBV5-1 and J is TRBJ1-2; 8 bases are a match to TRBD1. CDR3 length: 12 residues. The V gene's germline CDR1 is SGHRS and CDR2 YFSETQ. With 3 bases clipped from V and 6 bases from J, the junction kept 1 base outside the gene matches. The CDR3 sequence: CASSWGQDGYTF. Written as DNA, the CDR3 is TGCGCCAGCAGCTGGGGACAGGATGGCTACACCTTC.

The V and J genes are TRBV29-1 and TRBJ2-7; 11 bases line up with TRBD2. V trimming: 3 bases; J trimming: 0 bases; junction bases outside the gene matches: 7. Looked up from germline, CDR1 is SQVTM and CDR2 is ANQGSEA. The CDR3 contains 16 residues. The CDR3 nucleotides are TGCAGCGTTGACCCGGGACTAGCGGACAGCTCCTACGAGCAGTACTTC. Residues: CSVDPGLADSSYEQYF.

The chain uses TRBV25-1 and TRBJ2-1, with 8 bases identical to TRBD2. The V and J ends lost 3 bases and 7 bases, in that order; junction bases with no gene match: 11. The CDR3 has 16 residues. Germline CDR1 is MGHDK and CDR2 is SYGVNS. In nucleotides, the CDR3 is TGTGCCAGCAGTGATCCCCCCGGGAGGGGGGGGAATGAGCAGTTCTTC. This translates into CASSDPPGRGGNEQFF.

The chain recombines TRBV6-1 with TRBJ2-5, with TRBD1 identical over 7 bases. Per germline, CDR1 MNHNS and CDR2 SASEGT. This CDR3 comprises 13 residues. V shed 6 bases, J shed 11 bases, and the junction held 12 bases outside the gene matches. The CDR3 DNA follows: TGTGCCAGCAGCGAGACAGGGTATGGGGAGCAGTACTTC. It translates to CASSETGYGEQYF.

The chain couples TRBV10-3 to TRBJ1-3, with 7 bases aligning to TRBD1. This CDR3 has 14 residues. The V and J ends lost 10 bases and 0 bases, in that order; junction bases with no gene match: 6. Germline assignment: CDR1 ENHRY and CDR2 SYGVKD. The CDR3 DNA is TGTGCCACGAACCGGGACAGCTCTGGAAACACCATATATTTT. Encoded protein: CATNRDSSGNTIYF.

The rearrangement joins TRBV6-1 to TRBJ2-5; no definite D call. CDR1 and CDR2 from the germline V gene are MNHNS and SASEGT. This CDR3 contains 11 residues. Trimming removed 2 bases at V and 5 bases at J, with 3 bases between. CDR3: CASSEPETQYF. CDR3 nucleotide sequence: TGTGCCAGCAGTGAACCGGAGACCCAGTACTTC.